Below, 28 T cell receptor beta chains from the same sample are listed, as sequenced in a study of OX40 agonist ivuxolimab in advanced cancers. This table comes from immunoSEQ multiplex PCR, and its TCRdb copy is limited to in-frame clones, with some not included. This sample has 20,000 to 25,000 clones, with approximately 80% found just once. The sequenced sample was CD4+ or CD8+ T cells sorted from blood, obtained in a trial of the OX40 agonist ivuxolimab. The receptors derive from an adult with an advanced solid tumor such as melanoma, head and neck, liver or kidney cancer.

J is TRBJ1-2 and V is TRBV10-2; a weak D match, TRBD1 (6 bases). Deletions cut 2 bases from V and 3 bases from J, with 10 bases between. The CDR3 extends over 14 amino acids. The germline gives CDR1 WSHSY, CDR2 SAAADI. CDR3: CASSEGPGDYGYTF. CDR3 DNA sequence: TGCGCCAGCAGTGAGGGCCCAGGGGACTATGGCTACACCTTC.

J is TRBJ2-3 and V is TRBV7-8; no definite D call. Trimming took 2 bases from V and 10 from J, leaving 10 bases between them. Germline V gives CDR1 SGHVS, CDR2 FQNEAQ. The CDR3 is 12 amino acids. CDR3 amino acids: CASSLSGGPQYF. The DNA for the CDR3 is TGTGCCAGCAGCTTATCGGGTGGTCCGCAGTATTTT.

The chain carries TRBV6-1 and TRBJ1-1, with a tentative D call TRBD1 (5 bases). The germline CDR1 and CDR2 sequences are MNHNS and SASEGT. The CDR3 consists of 15 residues. Trimming took 5 bases from V and 4 from J, leaving 17 bases between them. This CDR3 is CASSPLTGGATEAFF. In DNA, the CDR3 is TGTGCCAGCAGTCCCCTCACAGGCGGGGCCACTGAAGCTTTCTTT.

CDR3 protein: CASSSWREGGNEQFF. Here the CDR3 DNA reads TGTGCCAGCAGTTCATGGCGGGAGGGCGGCAATGAGCAGTTCTTC. V is TRBV27 and J is TRBJ2-1, with 9 nucleotides matching TRBD2. This CDR3 has 15 residues. Germline assignment: CDR1 MNHEY and CDR2 SMNVEV (reference sequence). Trimming removed 4 bases from V and 6 bases from J; junction bases left unmatched: 7.

Details on this clone: It is unclear where the CDR3 begins or ends on the DNA, so no DNA is shown, and the CDR3 is as TCRdb lists it. The chain is built from TRBV19 and TRBJ1-2; no check of the table's D call, TRBD1, against the DNA was made. The V gene's germline CDR1 is LNHDA and CDR2 SQIVND (reference sequence). Inclusive of both ends, the CDR3 amounts to 15 amino acids. CDR3 protein: CASTSARQGADGYTF.

The genes are TRBV10-3 and TRBJ2-3; D may correspond to TRBD1 or TRBD2 (6 bases each). The CDR3 spans 14 residues. V was cut by 6 bases and J by 4 bases, with 14 bases left in between. Looked up from germline, CDR1 is ENHRY and CDR2 is SYGVKD. The chain's CDR3 is CAIREGGGPDTQYF. In nucleotides, the CDR3 is TGTGCCATCAGGGAAGGGGGAGGCCCAGATACGCAGTATTTT.

The gene calls are TRBV29-1 and TRBJ2-7, with no clear D. The CDR3 is 10 amino acids. Germline assignment: CDR1 SQVTM and CDR2 ANQGSEA. V dropped 0 bases and J dropped 8 bases, with 5 bases sitting between them. This CDR3 is CSVEDVKQYF. The CDR3 nucleotides read TGCAGCGTTGAAGATGTAAAGCAGTACTTC.

The chain couples TRBV28 to TRBJ2-2, with D perhaps being TRBD1 or TRBD2 (5 bases each). V lost 11 bases and J lost 6, with 22 bases in between. Germline loops: CDR1 MDHEN, CDR2 SYDVKM. The CDR3 length is 15 residues. As DNA, the CDR3 is TGTGCCGCGCGGGCAGGAGCTCAGGGAGCCGGGGAGCTGTTTTTT. Translation gives CAARAGAQGAGELFF.

V and J are TRBV9 and TRBJ2-5, with 14 bases matching TRBD2. Looked up from germline, CDR1 is SGDLS and CDR2 is YYNGEE. CDR3 length equals 18 residues. V was pared by 0 bases and J by 5 bases, with 9 bases of the junction left unmatched. For the CDR3, the DNA is TGTGCCAGCAGCGTAGGAGTGACTAGCGGGGGGGTTCGGGAGACCCAGTACTTC. It codes for CASSVGVTSGGVRETQYF. The entire variable domain, with the rest obtained from reference TRBV9 and TRBJ2-5, is as follows: DSGVTQTPKHLITATGQRVTLRCSPRSGDLSVYWYQQSLDQGLQFLIQYYNGEERAKGNILERFSAQQFPDLHSELNLSSLELGDSALYFCASSVGVTSGGVRETQYFGPGTRLLVL.

The chain has TRBV7-8 and TRBJ2-1; no reliable D call. V lost 1 base, J lost 10 bases, and 8 bases lay in between. Germline V lookup: CDR1 SGHVS, CDR2 FQNEAQ. This CDR3 region has 12 residues. CDR3 in DNA: TGTGCCAGCAGCTTAGAAGGCAGCGAGCAGTTCTTC. It translates to CASSLEGSEQFF.

The chain links TRBV2 to TRBJ2-5; 13 nucleotides align to TRBD2. The V segment lost 4 bases and the J segment 7 bases; nucleotides outside the gene matches: 9. The CDR3 runs to 16 residues. Germline CDR1 SNHLY, CDR2 FYNNEI. For the CDR3, the DNA is TGTGCCAGCAGTGGCACTAGCGGGGGGGCTAGGGGGACCCAGTACTTC. Its protein is CASSGTSGGARGTQYF.

J is TRBJ1-1 and V is TRBV5-6; 10 bases match TRBD1. Germline trimming cut 4 bases from V and 7 bases from J; bases unmatched to any gene: 7. The CDR3 extends over 14 amino acids. Per germline, CDR1 SGHDT and CDR2 YYEEEE. The CDR3 spells CASSPTGGRGEAFF. For the CDR3, the DNA is TGTGCCAGCAGCCCGACAGGGGGCAGGGGTGAAGCTTTCTTT.

The V gene is TRBV14, the J gene TRBJ2-5; D ambiguous. Germline CDR1 reads SGHDN; CDR2 reads FVKESK. The CDR3 totals 12 residues. V was cut by 4 bases and J by 5 bases, with 8 bases left in between. The DNA of the CDR3 is TGTGCCAGCAGCCGCTATAGGGAGACCCAGTACTTC. It encodes CASSRYRETQYF.

The V call is TRBV9, the J call TRBJ2-7, with D perhaps TRBD2 (6 bases). The CDR3 covers 16 residues. The germline gives CDR1 SGDLS, CDR2 YYNGEE. V was pared by 1 base and J by 0 bases, with 14 bases between. The CDR3 DNA sequence: TGTGCCAGCAGCGTATCCCCGGGAGTGAGCTCCTACGAGCAGTACTTC. This sequence encodes CASSVSPGVSSYEQYF.

A note on this clone: This may come from a read error, since a much larger clone is one base off. The chain uses TRBV10-2 and TRBJ1-4, with 7 bases lining up with TRBD1. Trimming cost V 4 bases and J 3 bases; bases outside gene matches: 5. CDR3 length: 15 amino acids. Germline CDR1 is WSHSY and CDR2 is SAAADI. The CDR3 loop reads CASSGTGGANEKLFF. The CDR3 DNA sequence: TGCGCCAGCAGTGGGACAGGAGGGGCTAATGAAAAACTGTTTTTT.

V usage is TRBV6-5 and J usage is TRBJ2-1; D is possibly TRBD1 (6 bases). The V end lost 6 bases, the J end lost 13 bases, and 13 bases lay between the germline ends. The CDR3 covers 11 residues. Germline CDR1 MNHEY, CDR2 SVGAGI. The CDR3 here is CASRKQGRQFF. CDR3 bases: TGTGCCAGCAGGAAACAGGGTCGCCAGTTCTTC.

This chain joins TRBV5-1 and TRBJ1-2, with D maybe TRBD1 (5 bases). Germline V gene lookup returns CDR1 SGHRS and CDR2 YFSETQ. This CDR3 has 13 residues. Trimming took 5 bases from V and 2 from J, leaving 10 bases between them. CDR3 DNA sequence: TGCGCCAGCAGACGAGACAGCAACTATGGCTACACCTTC. It codes for CASRRDSNYGYTF.

The chain's CDR3 is CASSLDIGETQYF. The CDR3 nucleotides are TGTGCCAGCAGCCTCGACATTGGAGAGACCCAGTACTTC. The V gene is TRBV11-3, the J gene TRBJ2-5; D is ambiguous. V was clipped by 5 bases and J by 4 bases, with 11 bases between them. The CDR3 consists of 13 residues. Germline V gene lookup returns CDR1 SGHNT and CDR2 YENEEA.

This chain uses TRBV19 with TRBJ2-7; 7 bases fit TRBD1. The germline CDR1 and CDR2 sequences are LNHDA and SQIVND (reference sequence). The junction had 3 bases not matched to a gene; V was cut back by 5 bases and J by 2 bases. This CDR3 contains 13 residues. CDR3 DNA: TGTGCCAGTAGTTTCGGGACAGCCTACGAGCAGTACTTC. This sequence encodes CASSFGTAYEQYF.

This chain uses TRBV7-3 with TRBJ2-1; D is perhaps TRBD1 or TRBD2 (6 bases each). The CDR3 has 19 residues. The V gene lost 5 bases and the J gene lost 0 bases, with 23 bases spanning the gap. In germline, CDR1 is SGHTA, CDR2 FQGTGA. CDR3 DNA: TGTGCCAGCAGCCCACAGGGTGGGGGGCCAATAAGCTCCTACAATGAGCAGTTCTTC. Translation gives CASSPQGGGPISSYNEQFF.

This clone appeared a single time. The rearrangement uses TRBV25-1 and TRBJ1-2, with a weak D call TRBD1 (5 bases). Germline V gives CDR1 MGHDK, CDR2 SYGVNS. With 11 bases removed from V and 7 bases from J, the gap between germline ends came to 20 bases. The CDR3 is made up of 13 amino acids. The CDR3 coding sequence is TGTGCCGCCAGTGGGGGGAGGGAGGCTGGCTACACCTTC. Translation: CAASGGREAGYTF.

This clone was counted once. V and J are TRBV19 and TRBJ1-6; 7 bases are a match to TRBD1. J gave up 7 bases and V 3 bases, and 6 bases lay outside the gene matches. The V gene's germline CDR1 is LNHDA and CDR2 SQIVND (reference sequence). This CDR3 contains 15 residues. This CDR3 reads CASSMGTAPNSPLHF. The CDR3 DNA reads TGTGCCAGTAGTATGGGGACAGCCCCGAATTCACCCCTCCACTTT.

The chain is built from TRBV11-2 and TRBJ2-5, with D possibly being TRBD1 (5 bases). Trimming took off 1 base at V and 5 bases at J, with 11 bases between the two ends. The CDR3 contains 14 residues. The V gene's germline CDR1 is SGHAT and CDR2 FQNNGV. CDR3 bases: TGTGCCAGCAGCTTAGTGAATGGGGCGGAGACCCAGTACTTC. Protein product: CASSLVNGAETQYF. The full variable domain, completed using reference TRBV11-2 and TRBJ2-5, is EAGVAQSPRYKIIEKRQSVAFWCNPISGHATLYWYQQILGQGPKLLIQFQNNGVVDDSQLPKDRFSAERLKGVDSTLKIQPAKLEDSAVYLCASSLVNGAETQYFGPGTRLLVL.

The chain employs TRBV25-1 and TRBJ2-7, with D unresolved. Germline CDR1 is MGHDK and CDR2 is SYGVNS. This CDR3 region has 11 residues. Trimming took 4 bases from V and 2 from J, leaving 3 bases between them. DNA of the CDR3: TGTGCCAGCAGTGGAGCCTACGAGCAGTACTTC. Translating gives CASSGAYEQYF.

CDR3 loop: CASSVLGYNSPLHF. The DNA of the CDR3 is TGTGCCAGCAGCGTATTAGGGTATAATTCACCCCTCCACTTT. J is TRBJ1-6 and V is TRBV9, with D hard to call. The CDR3 is made up of 14 amino acids. V gave up 1 base and J gave up 4 bases, with 6 bases separating them. CDR1 is SGDLS, CDR2 YYNGEE, per germline.

The gene calls are TRBV5-6 and TRBJ1-1, with 7 bases identical to TRBD1. Germline assignment: CDR1 SGHDT and CDR2 YYEEEE. The CDR3 runs 18 residues. V shed 0 bases, J shed 1 base, and the junction held 12 bases outside the gene matches. CDR3 amino acids: CASSLAAGQPPQNTEAFF. The DNA of the CDR3 is TGTGCCAGCAGCTTGGCCGCGGGACAGCCGCCACAGAACACTGAAGCTTTCTTT. Looking up the rest from reference TRBV5-6 and TRBJ1-1 gives the full variable domain: DAGVTQSPTHLIKTRGQQVTLRCSPKSGHDTVSWYQQALGQGPQFIFQYYEEEERQRGNFPDRFSGHQFPNYSSELNVNALLLGDSALYLCASSLAAGQPPQNTEAFFGQGTRLTVV.

The chain couples TRBV23-1 to TRBJ1-3, with a weak D call TRBD1 (5 bases). TRBV23-1 is an open reading frame, and its role is uncertain. The CDR3 length is 16 residues. Trimming cost V 5 bases and J 0 bases, with 14 bases left between them. This CDR3 reads CASSYTGWTSGNTIYF. In DNA form, the CDR3 reads TGCGCCAGCAGTTATACAGGATGGACCTCTGGAAACACCATATATTTT.

This chain's CDR3 is CSVDTGSYEQYF. CDR3 nucleotide sequence: TGCAGCGTTGATACGGGGTCCTACGAGCAGTACTTC. The gene calls are TRBV29-1 and TRBJ2-7; D might be TRBD2 (5 bases). V dropped 3 bases and J dropped 1 base, with 7 bases sitting between them. The CDR3 loop spans 12 amino acids. CDR1 and CDR2 from the germline V gene are SQVTM and ANQGSEA.